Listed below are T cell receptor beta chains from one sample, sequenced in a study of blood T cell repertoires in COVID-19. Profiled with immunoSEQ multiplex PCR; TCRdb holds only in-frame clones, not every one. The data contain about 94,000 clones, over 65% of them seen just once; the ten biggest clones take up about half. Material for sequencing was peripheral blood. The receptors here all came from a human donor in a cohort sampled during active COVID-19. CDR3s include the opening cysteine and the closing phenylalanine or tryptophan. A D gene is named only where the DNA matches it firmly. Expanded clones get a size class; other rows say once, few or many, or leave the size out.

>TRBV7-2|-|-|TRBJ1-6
CASSSGTNNSPLHF
TGTGCCAGCAGCTCTGGGACAAATAATTCACCCCTCCACTTT
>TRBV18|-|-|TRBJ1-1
CASSALSRMNTEAFF
TGTGCCAGCTCAGCACTTAGTCGAATGAACACTGAAGCTTTCTTT
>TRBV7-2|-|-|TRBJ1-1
CASSLVAGKAGEAFF
TGTGCCAGCAGCTTAGTCGCGGGGAAGGCCGGTGAAGCTTTCTTT
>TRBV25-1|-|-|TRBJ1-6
CASSESVVRNSPLHF
TGTGCCAGCAGTGAATCTGTGGTGAGAAATTCACCCCTCCACTTT
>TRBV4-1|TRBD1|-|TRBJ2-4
CASSLGTGGVLNIQYF
TGCGCCAGCAGCCTCGGGACAGGTGGGGTTTTGAACATTCAGTACTTC
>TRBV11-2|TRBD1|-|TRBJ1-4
CASSPRTGGFGKLFF
TGTGCCAGCAGCCCCCGGACAGGGGGCTTTGGAAAACTGTTTTTT
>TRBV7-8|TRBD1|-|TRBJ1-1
CASSQPGQGMNTEAFF
TGTGCCAGCAGCCAACCGGGACAGGGCATGAACACTGAAGCTTTCTTT
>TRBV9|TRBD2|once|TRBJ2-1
CASSKGLAGYNEQFF
TGTGCCAGCAGCAAAGGACTAGCGGGCTACAATGAGCAGTTCTTC
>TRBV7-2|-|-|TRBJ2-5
CASSLESRGFGETQYF
TGTGCCAGCAGCTTAGAAAGTCGAGGGTTCGGTGAGACCCAGTACTTC
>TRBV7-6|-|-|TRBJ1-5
CASSLVGGGNQPQHF
TGTGCCAGCAGCTTAGTAGGCGGAGGGAACCAGCCCCAGCATTTT
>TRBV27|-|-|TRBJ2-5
CASSFRGETQYF
TGTGCCAGCAGTTTCCGCGGGGAGACCCAGTACTTC
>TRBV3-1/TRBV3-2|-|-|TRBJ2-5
CASSQVWGPTQYF
TGTGCCAGCAGCCAGGTCTGGGGGCCTACCCAGTACTTC
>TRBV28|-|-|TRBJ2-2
CASSFLGRTKAPGELFF
TGTGCCAGCAGTTTTCTTGGGAGAACCAAAGCCCCCGGGGAGCTGTTTTTT
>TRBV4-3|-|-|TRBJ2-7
CASSPAQGVRLYF
TGCGCCAGCAGCCCGGCCCAGGGTGTAAGACTGTACTTC
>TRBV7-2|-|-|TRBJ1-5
CASSWRQSGQPQHF
TGTGCCAGCAGCTGGAGACAGTCCGGTCAGCCCCAGCATTTT
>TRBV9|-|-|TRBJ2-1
CASSPGGGFEQFF
TGTGCCAGCAGCCCAGGAGGGGGCTTTGAGCAGTTCTTC
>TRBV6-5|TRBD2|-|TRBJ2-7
CASRALAGGPGEQYF
TGTGCCAGCAGGGCACTAGCGGGAGGGCCTGGGGAGCAGTACTTC
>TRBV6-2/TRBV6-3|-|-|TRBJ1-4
CASSYAAANEKLFF
TGTGCCAGCAGTTACGCGGCCGCTAATGAAAAACTGTTTTTT
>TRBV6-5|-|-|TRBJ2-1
CASSYSGGQGDEQFF
TGTGCCAGCAGTTACTCTGGCGGCCAAGGGGATGAGCAGTTCTTC
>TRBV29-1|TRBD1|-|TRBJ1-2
CSVPGQAGYGYTF
TGCAGCGTCCCGGGACAGGCGGGCTATGGCTACACCTTC
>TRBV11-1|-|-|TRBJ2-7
CASTRRAGVSHEQYF
TGTGCCAGCACCCGTCGGGCGGGCGTCTCGCACGAGCAGTACTTC
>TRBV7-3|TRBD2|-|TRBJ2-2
CASSLTSGATGELFF
TGTGCCAGCAGCCTTACTAGCGGAGCCACCGGGGAGCTGTTTTTT
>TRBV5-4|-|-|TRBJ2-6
CASSLLGSRANVLTF
TGTGCCAGCAGCTTGCTGGGCTCTAGGGCCAACGTCCTGACTTTC
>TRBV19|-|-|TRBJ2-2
CASNGQPNTGELFF
TGTGCCAGTAACGGACAACCGAACACCGGGGAGCTGTTTTTT
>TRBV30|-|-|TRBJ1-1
CAWSVQGVFF
TGTGCCTGGAGTGTACAAGGGGTTTTCTTT
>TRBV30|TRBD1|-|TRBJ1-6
CAWRSPTGKNSPLHF
TGTGCCTGGAGGAGCCCGACAGGGAAGAATTCACCCCTCCACTTT
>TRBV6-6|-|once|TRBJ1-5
CASSAGGINQPQHF
TGTGCCAGCAGCGCCGGAGGGATCAATCAGCCCCAGCATTTT
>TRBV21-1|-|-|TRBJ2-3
CASSKGAGVIDTQYF
TGTGCCAGCAGCAAAGGAGCGGGAGTGATTGATACGCAGTATTTT
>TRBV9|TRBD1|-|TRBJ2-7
CASSAGGQNDFYEQYF
TGTGCCAGCAGCGCTGGGGGACAGAACGATTTCTACGAGCAGTACTTC